This entry lists 13 T cell receptor beta chains sequenced from one sample in a study of CD8 T cells in ankylosing spondylitis. Regarding the study as a whole: Blood of patients with ankylosing spondylitis appeared to be characterized by a TCR beta motif of eight highly homologous variants.

Their specific antigens are unknown. MiXCR, applied by TCRdb to the 5' RACE reads, yields one record per CDR3 protein. Of around 91,000 distinct CDR3 sequences listed, roughly 10% are singletons. Sequencing was done on a sample of blood, either unsorted or a sorted T cell fraction (not recorded which). These receptors all come from a male donor with ankylosing spondylitis.

This clonotype was seen ten or more times. V gene TRBV15 combines with J gene TRBJ2-1; 7 bases align to TRBD1. The CDR3 runs 15 residues. V dropped 0 bases and J dropped 8; count of bases not matched to a gene: 7. Germline V CDR1 and CDR2: LNHNV, YYDKDF (reference sequence). This chain's CDR3 is CATSRDDRVSHEQFF. In nucleotides, the CDR3 is TGTGCCACCAGCAGAGATGACAGGGTCAGTCATGAGCAGTTCTTC.

This clonotype was detected only a few times. V usage is TRBV30 and J usage is TRBJ2-1; TRBD2 matches at 8 bases. The CDR3 is 14 residues long. Germline loops: CDR1 GTSNPN, CDR2 SVGIG (reference sequence). The trim removed 5 bases at V and 3 bases at J, leaving 6 bases unmatched. The CDR3 DNA reads TGTGCCTGGGGGTTTACTAGCGGCTACAATGAGCAGTTCTTC. Translation gives CAWGFTSGYNEQFF.

This clonotype came up a few times. This chain uses TRBV7-6 with TRBJ2-1; 12 bases are a match to TRBD2. The germline V gene encodes CDR1 SGHVS and CDR2 FNYEAQ. Trimming took 2 bases from V and 8 from J; bases not matched to a gene: 10. The CDR3 totals 17 residues. The CDR3 DNA sequence: TGTGCCAGCAGCTTATTTAAGGCTAGCGGGAGGGACCATGAGCAGTTCTTC. Encoded protein: CASSLFKASGRDHEQFF.

This clonotype was seen a handful of times. J is TRBJ2-5 and V is TRBV25-1; D is ambiguous. There are 10 residues in the CDR3. Per the germline V gene, CDR1 is MGHDK and CDR2 is SYGVNS. Trimming took off 8 bases at V and 2 bases at J, with 3 bases between the two ends. The CDR3 loop reads CASGQETQYF. The CDR3 DNA sequence: TGTGCCAGCGGGCAAGAGACCCAGTACTTC. The variable domain in full, completed from reference TRBV25-1 and TRBJ2-5, reads EADIYQTPRYLVIGTGKKITLECSQTMGHDKMYWYQQDPGMELHLIHYSYGVNSTEKGDLSSESTVSRIRTEHFPLTLESARPSHTSQYLCASGQETQYFGPGTRLLVL.

This clonotype was picked up many times. V gene TRBV2 combines with J gene TRBJ2-4; 9 nucleotides agree with TRBD1. This CDR3 has 16 residues. V shed 6 bases, J shed 0 bases, and the junction held 6 bases outside the gene matches. From germline, CDR1 is SNHLY and CDR2 FYNNEI. CDR3 loop: CASRGTGPLAKNIQYF. The CDR3 nucleotides read TGTGCCAGCAGGGGGACAGGGCCGTTAGCCAAAAACATTCAGTACTTC. Full variable domain (missing parts from reference TRBV2 and TRBJ2-4): EPEVTQTPSHQVTQMGQEVILRCVPISNHLYFYWYRQILGQKVEFLVSFYNNEISEKSEIFDDQFSVERPDGSNFTLKIRSTKLEDSAMYFCASRGTGPLAKNIQYFGAGTRLSVL.

This clonotype appeared a few times. The rearrangement joins TRBV12-3 or TRBV12-4 to TRBJ1-1, with a possible D match to TRBD1 (5 bases). The CDR3 covers 12 residues. V lost 6 bases and J lost 7, with 12 bases in between. CDR3 region: CASRLEGIEAFF. In nucleotides, the CDR3 is TGTGCCAGCAGACTCGAGGGGATTGAAGCTTTCTTT.

This clonotype was seen ten or more times. This chain connects TRBV12-3 or TRBV12-4 to TRBJ2-2; 9 bases fit TRBD2. With V trimmed by 3 bases and J by 3 bases, 11 bases remained unmatched. The CDR3 totals 18 residues. The CDR3 reads CASSFEKREETDTGELFF. The CDR3 coding sequence is TGTGCCAGCAGTTTCGAGAAGCGGGAGGAGACGGACACCGGGGAGCTGTTTTTT.

The rearrangement uses TRBV12-3 or TRBV12-4 and TRBJ1-5; D remains ambiguous. V was trimmed by 8 bases and J by 0 bases, leaving 11 bases between them. The CDR3 sequence is 14 residues long. CDR3 protein: CASSTVYSNQPQHF. The CDR3 bases are TGTGCCAGCTCAACAGTTTATAGCAATCAGCCCCAGCATTTT.

This clonotype was observed at least ten times. The gene calls are TRBV11-2 and TRBJ2-1; TRBD2 matches at 9 bases. The CDR3 length is 17 residues. V trimming: 5 bases; J trimming: 4 bases; junction bases outside the gene matches: 12. The germline V gene encodes CDR1 SGHAT and CDR2 FQNNGV. The CDR3 is CASSPRDRLADYNEQFF. CDR3 nucleotides: TGTGCCAGCAGCCCCCGGGACCGACTAGCGGATTACAATGAGCAGTTCTTC.

The chain joins TRBV6-5 to TRBJ2-1; maybe TRBD1 (6 bases). Germline V lookup: CDR1 MNHEY, CDR2 SVGAGI. CDR3 length equals 14 residues. V was trimmed by 2 bases and J by 7 bases, leaving 12 bases between them. Written as DNA, the CDR3 is TGTGCCAGCAGTTACATGGACAGTCGGAATGAGCAGTTCTTC. This gives the protein CASSYMDSRNEQFF.

In this sample, this clonotype turned up a few times. The chain couples TRBV7-9 to TRBJ2-7, with TRBD2 identical over 10 bases. V was pared by 4 bases and J by 4 bases, with 4 bases of the junction left unmatched. The CDR3 is made up of 14 amino acids. The germline V gene encodes CDR1 SEHNR and CDR2 FQNEAQ (reference sequence). CDR3 in DNA: TGTGCCAGCAGCTCTAGCGGGAGTCAATACGAGCAGTACTTC. Protein sequence: CASSSSGSQYEQYF.

This clonotype was counted between two and nine times. The chain joins TRBV11-2 to TRBJ2-5; TRBD2 aligns across 9 bases. This CDR3 is 20 amino acids long. CDR1 SGHAT and CDR2 FQNNGV come from the germline V gene. After removal of 3 bases from V and 3 bases from J, the junction contained 20 bases not matched to a gene. The CDR3 nucleotides read TGTGCCAGCAGCTTCCCTAAGTTAGGCGGGAGGGCGTTCTCCAAAGAGACCCAGTACTTC. Translating gives CASSFPKLGGRAFSKETQYF.

The V gene is TRBV28, the J gene TRBJ2-1, with D unresolved. There are 8 residues in the CDR3. Germline V gives CDR1 MDHEN, CDR2 SYDVKM. Trimming removed 7 bases from V and 8 bases from J, with 0 bases in between. The CDR3 reads CASNEQFF. The CDR3 nucleotides are TGTGCCAGCAATGAGCAGTTCTTC.